Below are 16 T cell receptor beta chains sequenced from a single sample in a study of blood T cell repertoires in COVID-19. Clones were sequenced by immunoSEQ multiplex PCR, and TCRdb holds only the in-frame ones, with some missing. The sample yields 270,000 or so clones, 86% seen once. The sample was PBMCs or T cells enriched from blood (not recorded which). These receptor sequences come from a woman younger than 35 who had recovered from COVID-19.

CDR3 loop: CASRGGDRDNYGYTF. The CDR3 bases are TGCGCCAGCCGGGGGGGTGACAGGGACAACTATGGCTACACCTTC. The chain combines TRBV10-2 with TRBJ1-2; 7 nucleotides align to TRBD1. Trimming removed 8 bases from V and 2 bases from J; junction bases left unmatched: 11. The CDR3 spans 15 residues. Germline assignment: CDR1 WSHSY and CDR2 SAAADI.

This chain joins TRBV5-1 and TRBJ2-2; possibly TRBD2 for D (5 bases). This CDR3 comprises 14 residues. The germline V gene encodes CDR1 SGHRS and CDR2 YFSETQ. V lost 3 bases, J lost 3 bases, and 9 bases lay in between. The CDR3 DNA sequence: TGCGCCAGCAGCTCACACGGGGACACCGGGGAGCTGTTTTTT. As protein: CASSSHGDTGELFF.

V usage is TRBV5-8 and J usage is TRBJ2-1, with TRBD1 identical over 8 bases. This CDR3 region has 16 residues. The germline V gene has CDR1 SGHTS and CDR2 YDEGEE. V was clipped by 2 bases and J by 4 bases; unmatched bases: 8. CDR3 bases: TGTGCCAGCAGCTTCCCGGGACAGGCTACTTACAATGAGCAGTTCTTC. This encodes CASSFPGQATYNEQFF.

V gene TRBV6-1 combines with J gene TRBJ1-1; 9 nucleotides line up with TRBD1. The CDR3 consists of 14 residues. V trimming: 3 bases; J trimming: 1 base; junction bases outside the gene matches: 0. Germline CDR1 reads MNHNS; CDR2 reads SASEGT. The CDR3 coding sequence is TGTGCCAGCAGTGAGGGACAGGGGAACACTGAAGCTTTCTTT. It encodes CASSEGQGNTEAFF.

This clone was seen more than once but under ten times. The CDR3 DNA is TGCGCCAGCAGCCAAGATCCCTTGAGCTCCTACGAGCAGTACTTC. Translated: CASSQDPLSSYEQYF. This chain uses TRBV4-1 with TRBJ2-7; D is unclear. Trimming cost V 0 bases and J 0 bases, with 9 bases left between them. The CDR3 spans 15 residues. Germline lookup yields CDR1 MGHRA and CDR2 YSYEKL.

The chain employs TRBV28 and TRBJ1-5; maybe TRBD1 (5 bases). Trimming removed 5 bases at V and 4 bases at J, with 12 bases between. The CDR3 loop spans 14 amino acids. Looked up from germline, CDR1 is MDHEN and CDR2 is SYDVKM. For the CDR3, the DNA is TGTGCCAGCAGTCTCCCCAGGGAAAATCAGCCCCAGCATTTT. It is translated as CASSLPRENQPQHF.

The V and J genes are TRBV4-1 and TRBJ1-3; 8 bases are a match to TRBD1. Germline V gene data show CDR1 as MGHRA and CDR2 as YSYEKL. The CDR3 has 14 amino acids. The V and J ends lost 6 bases and 2 bases, in that order; junction bases with no gene match: 3. The CDR3 DNA reads as TGCGCCAGCAGACTGACAGGGGCTGGAAACACCATATATTTT. It specifies CASRLTGAGNTIYF.

The genes are TRBV12-3 or TRBV12-4 and TRBJ2-5; TRBD2 agrees at 10 bases. Germline trimming cut 6 bases from V and 5 bases from J; bases unmatched to any gene: 3. This CDR3 has 13 residues. In nucleotides, the CDR3 is TGTGCCAGCAGGCTAGCGGGAGTGGAGACCCAGTACTTC. Translation gives CASRLAGVETQYF.

This sequence joins TRBV2 and TRBJ2-1, with 9 bases lining up with TRBD2. This CDR3 region has 15 residues. Germline assignment: CDR1 SNHLY and CDR2 FYNNEI. V lost 6 bases, J lost 1 base, and 4 bases stayed unmatched. CDR3 DNA: TGTGCCAGCAGGGAGACTAGCGGTTCCTACAATGAGCAGTTCTTC. This gives the protein CASRETSGSYNEQFF. The full variable domain, rest sourced from reference TRBV2 and TRBJ2-1, is EPEVTQTPSHQVTQMGQEVILRCVPISNHLYFYWYRQILGQKVEFLVSFYNNEISEKSEIFDDQFSVERPDGSNFTLKIRSTKLEDSAMYFCASRETSGSYNEQFFGPGTRLTVL.

V gene TRBV5-6 combines with J gene TRBJ1-2; D is perhaps TRBD1 (6 bases). The CDR3 has 14 amino acids. Germline V gene sequence: CDR1 SGHDT, CDR2 YYEEEE. Deletions cut 4 bases from V and 8 bases from J, with 18 bases between. CDR3 nucleotide sequence: TGTGCCAGCAGCATCGACAGGTTCTTGGGGGGCTACACCTTC. Translated, it gives CASSIDRFLGGYTF.

This clone has only one observation. The chain has TRBV27 and TRBJ1-5, with 9 bases lining up with TRBD1. CDR1 is MNHEY and CDR2 is SMNVEV in the germline V gene (reference sequence). Germline trimming cut 2 bases from V and 6 bases from J; bases unmatched to any gene: 2. CDR3 length: 14 residues. For the CDR3, the DNA is TGTGCCAGCAGTTTACAGGACAGGGGTCAGCCCCAGCATTTT. It yields the protein CASSLQDRGQPQHF.

This clone was counted a few times. The chain uses TRBV6-4 and TRBJ1-1, with 7 nucleotides matching TRBD1. Germline V CDR1 and CDR2: MRHNA, SNTAGT. This CDR3 has 13 amino acids. Trimming removed 6 bases from V and 3 bases from J; junction bases left unmatched: 4. This CDR3 reads CASSVDRDTEAFF. The CDR3 DNA reads TGTGCCAGCAGCGTTGACAGGGACACTGAAGCTTTCTTT.

Details on this clone: This sample includes further DNA sequences coding for the same CDR3. The chain employs TRBV12-3 or TRBV12-4 and TRBJ2-1, with D possibly being TRBD2 (5 bases). Trimming took off 1 base at V and 7 bases at J, with 5 bases between the two ends. The CDR3 is made up of 12 amino acids. CDR3 sequence (DNA): TGTGCCAGCAGTTTAGGAGGGAATGAGCAGTTCTTC. It is translated as CASSLGGNEQFF.

The chain is built from TRBV7-8 and TRBJ2-3, with TRBD2 matching over 9 bases. Trimming removed 1 base from V and 3 bases from J; junction bases left unmatched: 5. The CDR3 runs to 16 residues. CDR1 is SGHVS, CDR2 FQNEAQ, per germline. The CDR3 DNA follows: TGTGCCAGCAGCTTAGTTAGCGGGGGAGAGACAGATACGCAGTATTTT. It yields the protein CASSLVSGGETDTQYF.

The J gene is TRBJ2-5, the V gene TRBV3-1 (or the pseudogene TRBV3-2), with 13 bases that match TRBD2. The germline V gene encodes CDR1 LGHDT and CDR2 YNNKEL (reference sequence). The J segment lost 4 bases and the V segment lost 2 bases, leaving 1 base of the junction unmatched. The CDR3 loop spans 15 amino acids. The CDR3 loop reads CASSQRTSGRETQYF. In DNA, the CDR3 is TGTGCCAGCAGCCAACGGACTAGCGGGAGAGAGACCCAGTACTTC.

The chain joins TRBV19 to TRBJ1-4; no definite D call. This CDR3 is built from 14 residues. Germline lookup yields CDR1 LNHDA and CDR2 SQIVND (reference sequence). The germline V and J ends were trimmed by 3 bases and 2 bases, with 7 bases remaining between them. The CDR3 nucleotides are TGTGCCAGTAGTATGTGGAGCACTAATGAAAAACTGTTTTTT. This gives the protein CASSMWSTNEKLFF.